This T cell receptor beta chain came from a study of cytomegalovirus exposure and HLA in healthy donors. Notes on the study in general: In a later analysis, parvovirus B19, influenza, CMV and Epstein-Barr virus appeared linked to several top co-occurrence clusters. Versus the roughly 700-donor mean, an Asian-associated ancestry cluster reportedly showed fewer N-insertions in a later analysis.

CDR1 and CDR2 from the germline V gene are SGDLS and YYNGEE. This CDR3 is built from 15 residues. V shed 5 bases and J 2 bases; nucleotides not matched to a gene: 5. About this clone itself: Its antigen is still unknown.

The PCR employed 60 Vbeta primers together with 13 Jbeta primers. Sequencing used immunoSEQ multiplex PCR; TCRdb keeps in-frame clones, though not all of them. Here the sample spans a few hundred thousand clones, roughly 90% being singletons. This chain links TRBV9 with TRBJ2-3; TRBD1 aligns across 10 bases. The sequencing sample was made of PBMCs. The TCR sequence derives from a woman between 18 and 29 years old in good health and CMV-seronegative. For the CDR3, the DNA is TGTGCCAGCAGTGCGGGACAGGGGTTCACAGATACGCAGTATTTT. It translates to CASSAGQGFTDTQYF.